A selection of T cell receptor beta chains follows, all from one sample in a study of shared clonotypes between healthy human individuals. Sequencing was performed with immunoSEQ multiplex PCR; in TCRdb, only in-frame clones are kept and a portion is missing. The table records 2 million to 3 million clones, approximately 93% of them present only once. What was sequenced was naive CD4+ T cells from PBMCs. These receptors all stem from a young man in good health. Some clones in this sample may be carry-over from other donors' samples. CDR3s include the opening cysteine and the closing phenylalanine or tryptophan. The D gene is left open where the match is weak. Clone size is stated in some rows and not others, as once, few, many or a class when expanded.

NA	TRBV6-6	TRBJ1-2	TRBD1	TGTGCCAGCGCCACAGGGGTCCCCTATGGCTACACCTTC	CASATGVPYGYTF
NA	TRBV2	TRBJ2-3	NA	TGTGCCAGCAGTCTAGGACCTGCGTTCATGACAGATACGCAGTATTTT	CASSLGPAFMTDTQYF
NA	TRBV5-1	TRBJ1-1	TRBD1	TGCGCCAGCAGCCAAAGCGGGACAGTTGAAACTGAAGCTTTCTTT	CASSQSGTVETEAFF
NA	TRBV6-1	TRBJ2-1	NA	TGTGCCAGCAGTGAAGTTATAGGTAATGAGCAGTTCTTC	CASSEVIGNEQFF
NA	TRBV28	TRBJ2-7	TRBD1	TGTGCCAGCAGCCCTGAGGGACAGGGAGTTTACGAGCAGTACTTC	CASSPEGQGVYEQYF
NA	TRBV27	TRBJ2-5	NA	TGTGCCAGCGGAAACAGGGCCCATGGGACCCAGTACTTC	CASGNRAHGTQYF
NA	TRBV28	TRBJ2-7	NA	TGTGCCAGCAGACTATCTATGAGATACGAGCAGTACTTC	CASRLSMRYEQYF
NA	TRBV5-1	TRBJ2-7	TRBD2	TGCGCCAGCAGCCCCCAGACTAGCTTTAGCTCCTACGAGCAGTACTTC	CASSPQTSFSSYEQYF
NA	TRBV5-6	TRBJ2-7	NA	TGTGCCAGCAGCTTCGCAGGGGGGATTGTCTCCTACGAGCAGTACTTC	CASSFAGGIVSYEQYF
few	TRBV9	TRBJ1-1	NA	TGTGCCAGCGGCCCTGCGTGGGGGGCTGAAGCTTTCTTT	CASGPAWGAEAFF
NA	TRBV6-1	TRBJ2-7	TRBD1	TGTGCCAGCATCAAAAGACAGGGGAGGAACGAGCAGTACTTC	CASIKRQGRNEQYF
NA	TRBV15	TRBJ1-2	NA	TGTGCCACCAGCGAAACGGGAGAGGGGATTTCCTATGGCTACACCTTC	CATSETGEGISYGYTF
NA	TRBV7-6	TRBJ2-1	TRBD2	TGTGCCAGCAGCAACCCCGGGGTCCTACTAGCGGGAGGTCAGGGCAGTGAGCAGTTCTTC	CASSNPGVLLAGGQGSEQFF
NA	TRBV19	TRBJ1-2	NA	TGTGCCAGTAGTATCGTGGGGTACTATGGCTACACCTTC	CASSIVGYYGYTF
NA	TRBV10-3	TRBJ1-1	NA	TGTGCCATCAGTGCTCAGGGAAACACTGAAGCTTTCTTT	CAISAQGNTEAFF
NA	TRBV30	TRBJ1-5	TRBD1	TGTGCCTGGACATCAGGACAGGGGGGAACTAATGTTAATCAGCCCCAGCATTTT	CAWTSGQGGTNVNQPQHF
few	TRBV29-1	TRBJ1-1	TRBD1	TGCACCGACAGGGGGCGGACTGAAGCTTTCTTT	CTDRGRTEAFF
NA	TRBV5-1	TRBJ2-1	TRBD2	TGCGCCAGCAGGTTTAGCGGGAGCTCCTACAATGAGCAGTTCTTC	CASRFSGSSYNEQFF
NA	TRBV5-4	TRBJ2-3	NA	TGTGCCAGCAGCCGAGGCCCCAATACAGATACGCAGTATTTT	CASSRGPNTDTQYF
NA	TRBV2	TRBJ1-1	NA	TGTGCCAGCAGCGCGAGCTCGAACACTGAAGCTTTCTTT	CASSASSNTEAFF
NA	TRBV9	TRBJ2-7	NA	TGTGCCAGCAGCGTAGATGTCGGGGGCGAGCAGTACTTC	CASSVDVGGEQYF
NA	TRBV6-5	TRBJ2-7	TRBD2	TGTGCCAGCAGCGCTAGCGGGAGGGCGTCGTACGAGCAGTACTTC	CASSASGRASYEQYF
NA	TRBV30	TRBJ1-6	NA	TGTGCCTGGAGTGTCGAACACAGGTCCTATTCACCCCTCCACTTT	CAWSVEHRSYSPLHF
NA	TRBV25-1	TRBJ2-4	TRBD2	TGTGCCAGCAGCCCTAGCGGGCAAGCCAAAAACATTCAGTACTTC	CASSPSGQAKNIQYF
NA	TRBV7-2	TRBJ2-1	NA	TGTGCCACGGCGCCGGTGAGCTCCTACAATGAGCAGTTCTTC	CATAPVSSYNEQFF
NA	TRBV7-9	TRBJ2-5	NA	TGTGCCAGCAACACCGGGACGGCGCAAGAGACCCAGTACTTC	CASNTGTAQETQYF
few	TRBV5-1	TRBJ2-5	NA	TGCGCCAGCAGCCTAGAAGAGACCCAGTACTTC	CASSLEETQYF
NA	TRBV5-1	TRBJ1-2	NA	TGCGCCAGCAGCTTGGGAAGACAGGAATTTTATGGCTACACCTTC	CASSLGRQEFYGYTF
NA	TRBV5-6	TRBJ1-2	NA	TGTGCCAGCAGCTACAACAGGGTCCGTGGCTACACCTTC	CASSYNRVRGYTF
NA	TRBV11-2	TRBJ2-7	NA	TGTGCCAGCAGCTTGGGAAACGAGCAGTACTTC	CASSLGNEQYF
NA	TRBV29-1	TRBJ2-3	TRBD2	TGCAGCGTTGTTTTTCTAGCGGGGGCAGATACGCAGTATTTT	CSVVFLAGADTQYF
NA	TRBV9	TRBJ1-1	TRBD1	TGTGCCAGCAGCTTTACAGGGACAGGGGCCCTGAACACTGAAGCTTTCTTT	CASSFTGTGALNTEAFF
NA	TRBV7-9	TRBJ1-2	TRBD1	TGTGCCAGCAGCTCTCGAATGCCCTTATTAGGACAGGGAAGCGGCTACACCTTC	CASSSRMPLLGQGSGYTF
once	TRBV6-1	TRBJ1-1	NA	TGTGCCAGCATGAGTTGGCCAGGGGAGGACACTGAAGCTTTCTTT	CASMSWPGEDTEAFF
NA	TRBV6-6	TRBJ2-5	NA	TGTGCCAGCAGTTACTCGGGGCAGGGGTTAGAGACCCAGTACTTC	CASSYSGQGLETQYF
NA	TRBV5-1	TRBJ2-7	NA	TGCGCCAGCAGCGAGCGGTGGGGCCCCGCCGAGCAGTACTTC	CASSERWGPAEQYF
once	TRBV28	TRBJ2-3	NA	TGTGCCAGCAGCATCGCAGATACGCAGTATTTT	CASSIADTQYF
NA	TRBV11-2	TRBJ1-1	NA	TGTGCCAGCAGCTTAGTCGGGACTGAAGCTTTCTTT	CASSLVGTEAFF
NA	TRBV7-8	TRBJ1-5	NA	TGTGCCAGCAGCTTGCTTAGAGGCAATCAGCCCCAGCATTTT	CASSLLRGNQPQHF
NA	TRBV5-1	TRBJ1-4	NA	TGCGCCAGCAGCGTACTAGGCGGGTTTAATGAAAAACTGTTTTTT	CASSVLGGFNEKLFF
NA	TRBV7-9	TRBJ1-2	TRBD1	TGTGCCAGCAGCTTAGACAGGGGACGCTATGGCTACACCTTC	CASSLDRGRYGYTF
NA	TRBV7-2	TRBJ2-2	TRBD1	TGTGCCAGCAGCTTACTCGGACAGGGGAACACCGGGGAGCTGTTTTTT	CASSLLGQGNTGELFF